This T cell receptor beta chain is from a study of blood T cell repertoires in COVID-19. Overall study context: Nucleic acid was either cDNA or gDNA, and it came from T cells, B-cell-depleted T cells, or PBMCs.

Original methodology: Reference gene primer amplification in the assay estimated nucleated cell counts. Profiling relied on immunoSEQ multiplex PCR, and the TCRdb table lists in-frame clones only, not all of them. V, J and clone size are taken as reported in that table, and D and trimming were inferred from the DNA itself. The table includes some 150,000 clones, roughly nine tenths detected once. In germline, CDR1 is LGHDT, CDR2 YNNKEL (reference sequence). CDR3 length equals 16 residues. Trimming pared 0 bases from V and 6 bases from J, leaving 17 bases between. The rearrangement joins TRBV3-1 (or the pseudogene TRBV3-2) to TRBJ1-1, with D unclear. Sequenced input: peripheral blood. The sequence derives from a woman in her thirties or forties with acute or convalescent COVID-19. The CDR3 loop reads CASSQERVGAAAEAFF. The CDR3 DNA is TGTGCCAGCAGCCAAGAACGAGTTGGCGCGGCGGCTGAAGCTTTCTTT.